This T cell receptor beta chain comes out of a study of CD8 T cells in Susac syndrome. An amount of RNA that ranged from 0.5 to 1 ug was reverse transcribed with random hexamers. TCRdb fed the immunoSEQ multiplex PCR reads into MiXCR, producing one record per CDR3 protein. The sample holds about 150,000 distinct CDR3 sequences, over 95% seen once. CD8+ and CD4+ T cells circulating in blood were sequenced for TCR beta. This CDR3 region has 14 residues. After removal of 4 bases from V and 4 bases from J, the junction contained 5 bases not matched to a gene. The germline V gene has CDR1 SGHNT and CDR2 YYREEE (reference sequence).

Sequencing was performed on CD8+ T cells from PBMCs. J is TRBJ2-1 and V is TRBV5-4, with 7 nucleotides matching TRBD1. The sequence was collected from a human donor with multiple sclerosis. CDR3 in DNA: TGTGCCAGCAGCCAGGGACAGACTTACAATGAGCAGTTCTTC. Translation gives CASSQGQTYNEQFF.